This T cell receptor beta chain appears in the sequencing data of a study of cytomegalovirus exposure and HLA in healthy donors. Study summary: The approximately 120 validation repertoires, a later analysis reported, used the same platform as the approximately 670 first-cohort repertoires.

CDR3 length equals 13 residues. The donors were in the roughly 130-subject validation cohort, distinct from the approximately 700-subject first cohort. With regard to this clone: The antigen is undetermined.

General study findings and limits: According to the study, roughly 160 TCR beta chains were cytomegalovirus-associated. A subsequent analysis found that TCR clusters from the first cohort also tended to co-occur in the 120 or so validation repertoires, with 90% to 95% of cluster scores above 0.

TCRdb's copy holds only in-frame clones and misses some; the assay was immunoSEQ multiplex PCR. The data contain fewer than 300,000 clones, roughly 88% of them singletons. Specimen: PBMCs. The chain employs TRBV21-1 and TRBJ2-1; whether TRBD1, the table's D call, matches the DNA was not checked. TRBV21-1 is recorded as a pseudogene. The receptor's source is a woman between 18 and 29 years old in good health and CMV-seronegative. The CDR3 spells CASALTGGNEQFF. The CDR3 region has the DNA TGTGCCAGCGCTCTCACAGGGGGTAATGAGCAGTTCTTC.